The subject of this entry is one TCR beta chain. The target antigen is unknown. One end of the junction varies from germline; a read error may be responsible. This entry is derived from a study of tumor-infiltrating lymphocytes in glioblastoma multiforme. Three nested ARM-PCR rounds with V-beta and C-beta primers built TCRB libraries. TCRB-specific cDNA synthesis used around 550 ng of total RNA. TCRdb fed the multiplex PCR reads into MiXCR, producing one record per CDR3 protein. The sample gives around 30,000 distinct CDR3 sequences, under 70% of which show up once; roughly a third is in the top ten. Study-wide results and caveats: Detected clone frequencies may not reflect cell counts, being RNA-based. No surface-marker sorting into functional T cell subtypes was done.

Germline CDR1 and CDR2: DFQATT and SNEGSKA (reference sequence). The length of the CDR3 is 14 residues. The specimen sequenced was brain tumor tissue. The V and J genes are TRBV20-1 and TRBJ1-4; maybe TRBD1 (6 bases). This clonotype originated in a male donor with glioblastoma. The CDR3 DNA is TGCGGTGCCGAAGTTGACAGGACCAATGAACAACCGTTTTTT. Protein sequence: CGAEVDRTNEQPFF.